These T cell receptor beta chains were read from a single sample in a study of human T cells and chemical hapten exposure. TCRdb re-called the RACE reads through MiXCR, storing one row per CDR3 protein. The sample contains over 65,000 distinct CDR3 sequences, 9.5% to 13% of which appear only once. The starting material was whole blood, obtained in connection with sensitization to the hapten diphenylcyclopropenone (DPC). The receptors originated from a man aged 18 to 35 with alopecia areata. Some clones in this sample may be carry-over from other donors' samples. CDR3s include the opening cysteine and the closing phenylalanine or tryptophan. The order of the fields is clone size, D gene, V gene, J gene, CDR3 protein, CDR3 DNA. A D gene is named only where the DNA matches it firmly. Clone size is not always given. Where it is, it says once, few, many or a class for expanded clones.

clone_size: few; d_call: TRBD1; v_call: TRBV7-9; j_call: TRBJ2-2; cdr3_aa: CASSSRQGRELFF; cdr3_nt: TGTGCCAGCAGCTCACGACAGGGCAGGGAGCTGTTTTTT
clone_size: few; d_call: TRBD1; v_call: TRBV6-4; j_call: TRBJ1-2; cdr3_aa: CASSDGTANYGYTF; cdr3_nt: TGTGCCAGCAGTGACGGGACAGCTAACTATGGCTACACCTTC
clone_size: few; d_call: -; v_call: TRBV28; j_call: TRBJ1-5; cdr3_aa: CASSSQGGSNQPQHF; cdr3_nt: TGTGCCAGCAGCTCACAGGGAGGGAGCAATCAGCCCCAGCATTTT
clone_size: few; d_call: -; v_call: TRBV2; j_call: TRBJ1-1; cdr3_aa: CASSEAFRQRNTEAFF; cdr3_nt: TGTGCCAGCAGTGAAGCGTTTAGACAAAGGAACACTGAAGCTTTCTTT
clone_size: many; d_call: TRBD1; v_call: TRBV5-1; j_call: TRBJ2-5; cdr3_aa: CASSFGQGTETQYF; cdr3_nt: TGCGCCAGCAGCTTCGGACAGGGGACGGAGACCCAGTACTTC
clone_size: -; d_call: -; v_call: TRBV7-9; j_call: TRBJ1-2; cdr3_aa: CASTTGTPVPNYGYTF; cdr3_nt: TGTGCCAGCACCACCGGGACGCCCGTGCCGAACTATGGCTACACCTTC
clone_size: -; d_call: -; v_call: TRBV29-1; j_call: TRBJ1-1; cdr3_aa: CSVTNRIQNTEAFF; cdr3_nt: TGCAGCGTTACTAACCGTATACAGAACACTGAAGCTTTCTTT
clone_size: few; d_call: TRBD1; v_call: TRBV5-1; j_call: TRBJ1-1; cdr3_aa: CASTISTGENTEAFF; cdr3_nt: TGCGCCAGCACAATTTCAACAGGGGAGAACACTGAAGCTTTCTTT
clone_size: -; d_call: -; v_call: TRBV14; j_call: TRBJ2-3; cdr3_aa: CASSPAGGLGIVGTDTQYF; cdr3_nt: TGTGCCAGCAGCCCCGCTGGGGGACTCGGCATTGTGGGCACAGATACGCAGTATTTT
clone_size: few; d_call: TRBD1; v_call: TRBV27; j_call: TRBJ1-6; cdr3_aa: CASRTGSNSPLHF; cdr3_nt: TGTGCCAGCCGGACAGGCTCGAATTCACCCCTCCACTTT
clone_size: many; d_call: TRBD1; v_call: TRBV7-9; j_call: TRBJ1-1; cdr3_aa: CASTAGQRNTEAFF; cdr3_nt: TGTGCCAGCACCGCGGGACAGCGGAACACTGAAGCTTTCTTT
clone_size: few; d_call: -; v_call: TRBV12-3/TRBV12-4; j_call: TRBJ2-3; cdr3_aa: CASSLGTSTDTQYF; cdr3_nt: TGTGCCAGCAGTTTAGGGACTAGCACAGATACGCAGTATTTT
clone_size: many; d_call: TRBD1; v_call: TRBV20-1; j_call: TRBJ2-7; cdr3_aa: CSATGQGSAYEQYF; cdr3_nt: TGCAGTGCCACGGGACAGGGGAGTGCCTACGAGCAGTACTTC
clone_size: many; d_call: TRBD1; v_call: TRBV7-2; j_call: TRBJ1-5; cdr3_aa: CASSPTGSGNQPQHF; cdr3_nt: TGTGCCAGCAGCCCGACAGGGTCGGGCAATCAGCCCCAGCATTTT
clone_size: few; d_call: TRBD1; v_call: TRBV20-1; j_call: TRBJ1-5; cdr3_aa: CSARDLGQGIYSNQPQHF; cdr3_nt: TGCAGTGCTAGAGATTTGGGACAGGGCATTTATAGCAATCAGCCCCAGCATTTT
clone_size: -; d_call: TRBD1; v_call: TRBV5-4; j_call: TRBJ1-1; cdr3_aa: CASRPQGGYTEAFF; cdr3_nt: TGTGCCAGCAGGCCACAGGGGGGGTACACTGAAGCTTTCTTT
clone_size: many; d_call: TRBD1; v_call: TRBV4-1; j_call: TRBJ1-4; cdr3_aa: CASSPPAYSPDRANEKLFF; cdr3_nt: TGCGCCAGCAGCCCTCCCGCGTATTCCCCGGACAGGGCTAATGAAAAACTGTTTTTT
clone_size: many; d_call: -; v_call: TRBV5-6; j_call: TRBJ1-1; cdr3_aa: CASTGYGGSEAFF; cdr3_nt: TGTGCCAGCACCGGGTATGGGGGTTCTGAAGCTTTCTTT
clone_size: many; d_call: -; v_call: TRBV20-1; j_call: TRBJ1-1; cdr3_aa: CSASRLFEEDTEAFF; cdr3_nt: TGCAGTGCTAGTCGCCTTTTCGAGGAGGACACTGAAGCTTTCTTT
clone_size: many; d_call: -; v_call: TRBV7-6; j_call: TRBJ2-5; cdr3_aa: CASSLVGTYQETQYF; cdr3_nt: TGTGCCAGCAGCTTAGTGGGGACTTACCAAGAGACCCAGTACTTC
clone_size: few; d_call: -; v_call: TRBV29-1; j_call: TRBJ1-2; cdr3_aa: CSVRQSSNYGYTF; cdr3_nt: TGCAGCGTGAGACAGAGCTCTAACTATGGCTACACCTTC
clone_size: many; d_call: -; v_call: TRBV12-3/TRBV12-4; j_call: TRBJ2-7; cdr3_aa: CASSLGTVTYEQYF; cdr3_nt: TGTGCCAGCAGTTTGGGGACTGTTACCTACGAGCAGTACTTC
clone_size: many; d_call: -; v_call: TRBV7-6; j_call: TRBJ2-5; cdr3_aa: CASSDFGETQYF; cdr3_nt: TGTGCCAGCAGCGATTTCGGAGAGACCCAGTACTTC
clone_size: many; d_call: -; v_call: TRBV18; j_call: TRBJ1-1; cdr3_aa: CASSPPQDASEAFF; cdr3_nt: TGTGCCAGCTCACCCCCTCAGGACGCCTCTGAAGCTTTCTTT
clone_size: -; d_call: -; v_call: TRBV28; j_call: TRBJ1-1; cdr3_aa: CASSLSGFNAEAFF; cdr3_nt: TGTGCCAGCAGTTTATCCGGCTTCAACGCTGAAGCTTTCTTT
clone_size: -; d_call: TRBD1; v_call: TRBV24-1; j_call: TRBJ1-2; cdr3_aa: CATSRDRDYGYTF; cdr3_nt: TGTGCCACCAGCCGGGACAGGGACTATGGCTACACCTTC
clone_size: many; d_call: -; v_call: TRBV10-3; j_call: TRBJ2-7; cdr3_aa: CATRPESYEQYF; cdr3_nt: TGTGCCACCCGACCGGAATCCTACGAGCAGTACTTC
clone_size: -; d_call: -; v_call: TRBV28; j_call: TRBJ2-7; cdr3_aa: CAGGTVYEQYF; cdr3_nt: TGTGCCGGGGGGACAGTTTATGAGCAGTACTTC
clone_size: -; d_call: TRBD2; v_call: TRBV29-1; j_call: TRBJ2-1; cdr3_aa: CSAADSGTSGDQLYNEQFF; cdr3_nt: TGCAGCGCGGCTGACTCCGGGACTAGCGGGGACCAACTCTACAATGAGCAGTTCTTC
clone_size: few; d_call: TRBD2; v_call: TRBV3-1; j_call: TRBJ2-2; cdr3_aa: CASSVQLAGAGELFF; cdr3_nt: TGTGCCAGCAGTGTGCAACTAGCGGGGGCCGGGGAGCTGTTTTTT